These 21 T cell receptor beta chains share one sample of origin, sequenced in a study of cytomegalovirus exposure and HLA in healthy donors (dated by TCRdb to the late 2010s). Library preparation used the immunoSEQ multiplex PCR assay. A mixture of 60 forward primers for TCR Vbeta segments and 13 reverse primers for TCR Jbeta segments was used in the multiplex PCR. TCRdb holds this immuneACCESS table with in-frame rearrangements only. Some clones are missing; in checked studies, unresolved V genes explain under half, and the rest has no known cause. The sample includes fewer than 200,000 clones, with about four fifths observed a single time. The ten top clones hold approximately 5% of the sample. The sample taken for sequencing was PBMCs. Receptor source: a young woman in good health and CMV-seropositive.

This clone was seen only a few times. This sequence joins TRBV25-1 and TRBJ2-7, with D possibly TRBD2 on 6 matching bases. The germline gives CDR1 MGHDK, CDR2 SYGVNS. V gave up 8 bases and J gave up 1 base, with 9 bases separating them. This CDR3 contains 12 residues. CDR3 region: CASGGNSYEQYF. DNA for the CDR3: TGTGCCAGCGGGGGGAATTCCTACGAGCAGTACTTC.

The genes are TRBV19 and TRBJ1-4; 9 positions match TRBD1. Germline V lookup: CDR1 LNHDA, CDR2 SQIVND (reference sequence). With 5 bases clipped from V and 7 bases from J, the junction kept 5 bases outside the gene matches. The CDR3 spans 14 residues. Written as DNA, the CDR3 is TGTGCCAGTAGTTCGGACAGGGGAGGTGAAAAACTGTTTTTT. Translated: CASSSDRGGEKLFF.

V is TRBV28 and J is TRBJ2-1, with D possibly TRBD1 on 6 matching bases. Germline CDR1 reads MDHEN; CDR2 reads SYDVKM. V was cut by 10 bases and J by 0 bases, with 13 bases left in between. The CDR3 runs 14 residues. As DNA, the CDR3 is TGTGCCACCACCACAGGGAGCTCCTACAATGAGCAGTTCTTC. This codes for CATTTGSSYNEQFF.

This chain joins TRBV5-6 and TRBJ1-1; TRBD1 agrees at 9 bases. There are 15 residues in the CDR3. The germline gives CDR1 SGHDT, CDR2 YYEEEE. The V and J ends lost 4 bases and 0 bases, in that order; junction bases with no gene match: 4. Here the CDR3 reads CASSGGQGMNTEAFF. In nucleotides, the CDR3 is TGTGCCAGCAGCGGGGGACAGGGTATGAACACTGAAGCTTTCTTT.

This clone has just one count. DNA of the CDR3: TGTGCCAGCAGTTTATCCGGGGTGGGTCAGCCCCAGCATTTT. Its protein is CASSLSGVGQPQHF. The genes are TRBV27 and TRBJ1-5; no firm D call. The CDR3 extends over 14 amino acids. The V and J ends lost 0 bases and 6 bases respectively, with 9 bases between them. Germline loops: CDR1 MNHEY, CDR2 SMNVEV (reference sequence).

The DNA of the CDR3 is TGTGCCAGCAGTGAAGCGCGGGACGGAAATTCACCCCTCCACTTT. It yields the protein CASSEARDGNSPLHF. The chain uses TRBV6-1 and TRBJ1-6; a possible D gene is TRBD1 (5 bases). The CDR3 runs 15 residues. V gave up 0 bases and J gave up 7 bases, with 10 bases separating them. Germline CDR1 is MNHNS and CDR2 is SASEGT.

The J gene is TRBJ2-7, the V gene TRBV19; 7 nucleotides align to TRBD2. CDR3 length: 17 amino acids. Germline V gene data show CDR1 as LNHDA and CDR2 as SQIVND (reference sequence). Trimming at V came to 6 bases and at J to 3 bases, leaving 17 bases not matched to a gene. The DNA for the CDR3 is TGTGCCAGTAGCCGATACCTCGCGGGGGACGGGAACTACGAGCAGTACTTC. It translates to CASSRYLAGDGNYEQYF.

This chain uses TRBV4-3 with TRBJ1-5; 7 nucleotides line up with TRBD1. Germline V gives CDR1 LGHNA, CDR2 YSLEER. CDR3 length: 18 amino acids. Germline trimming cut 0 bases from V and 4 bases from J; bases unmatched to any gene: 12. CDR3: CASSQDLRGPLNNQPQHF. In DNA form, the CDR3 reads TGCGCCAGCAGCCAAGATCTTAGGGGGCCGCTTAATAATCAGCCCCAGCATTTT.

Written as DNA, the CDR3 is TGTGCCAGCAGTGAAATCACAGGCACCACCTATGGCTACACCTTC. It codes for CASSEITGTTYGYTF. The chain couples TRBV25-1 to TRBJ1-2; a weak D match, TRBD1 (5 bases). V lost 2 bases and J lost 4, with 14 bases in between. CDR1 is MGHDK and CDR2 is SYGVNS in the germline V gene. The CDR3 has 15 amino acids.

This clone showed up just a few times. This chain joins TRBV7-2 and TRBJ1-3, with TRBD1 matching over 7 bases. V gave up 8 bases and J gave up 7 bases; unmatched junction bases: 14. Germline CDR1 and CDR2: SGHTA and FQGNSA. The CDR3 has 15 residues. CDR3 sequence: CASGLNRGYLNTIYF. As DNA, the CDR3 is TGTGCCAGCGGACTAAACAGGGGCTACCTCAACACCATATATTTT.

V and J are TRBV28 and TRBJ1-1; TRBD1 aligns across 8 bases. CDR3 size: 14 residues. Germline trimming cut 4 bases from V and 7 bases from J; bases unmatched to any gene: 8. Germline V gives CDR1 MDHEN, CDR2 SYDVKM. The CDR3 DNA reads TGTGCCAGCAGTTCCAGGGGGCTCGCCGATGAAGCTTTCTTT. Translating it yields CASSSRGLADEAFF.

J is TRBJ2-1 and V is TRBV28, with 10 positions matching TRBD1. Trimming took 6 bases from V and 4 from J; bases not matched to a gene: 6. This CDR3 region has 15 residues. Germline lookup yields CDR1 MDHEN and CDR2 SYDVKM. The CDR3 DNA reads TGTGCCAGCAGGATCCCGGGACAGGGGTACAATGAGCAGTTCTTC. Its protein is CASRIPGQGYNEQFF. Looking up the rest from reference TRBV28 and TRBJ2-1 gives the full variable domain: DVKVTQSSRYLVKRTGEKVFLECVQDMDHENMFWYRQDPGLGLRLIYFSYDVKMKEKGDIPEGYSVSREKKERFSLILESASTNQTSMYLCASRIPGQGYNEQFFGPGTRLTVL.

This clone occurred once. This chain joins TRBV4-1 and TRBJ2-3; D gene ambiguous. Trimming took off 2 bases at V and 2 bases at J, with 17 bases between the two ends. CDR1 is MGHRA and CDR2 is YSYEKL in the germline V gene. CDR3 size: 17 residues. The chain's CDR3 is CASSQRVPPRDTDTQYF. Here the CDR3 DNA reads TGCGCCAGCAGCCAACGGGTCCCGCCAAGAGACACAGATACGCAGTATTTT.

The chain is built from TRBV7-2 and TRBJ2-7, with D possibly being TRBD1 (5 bases). The V end lost 1 base, the J end lost 4 bases, and 14 bases lay between the germline ends. The CDR3 extends over 15 amino acids. Germline V lookup: CDR1 SGHTA, CDR2 FQGNSA. The CDR3 DNA follows: TGTGCCAGCAGCTTAGAGCAGGGTAAGGCTTACGAGCAGTACTTC. As protein: CASSLEQGKAYEQYF.

The rearrangement uses TRBV4-1 and TRBJ1-2; a weak D match, TRBD1 (5 bases). The germline V gene has CDR1 MGHRA and CDR2 YSYEKL. Trimming pared 0 bases from V and 6 bases from J, leaving 17 bases between. This CDR3 contains 16 residues. The CDR3 DNA follows: TGCGCCAGCAGCCAAGATCGGGACGGGGGGACGGATGGCTACACCTTC. Its protein is CASSQDRDGGTDGYTF.

The genes are TRBV29-1 and TRBJ1-2, with 7 bases matching TRBD1. The V gene's germline CDR1 is SQVTM and CDR2 ANQGSEA. The CDR3 loop spans 13 amino acids. J was trimmed by 4 bases and V by 3 bases; bases with no gene match: 5. The CDR3 bases are TGCAGCGTTGAGCAGGGACAGACCTATGGCTACACCTTC. Protein sequence: CSVEQGQTYGYTF. The whole variable domain, remainder taken from reference TRBV29-1 and TRBJ1-2, is SAVISQKPSRDICQRGTSLTIQCQVDSQVTMMFWYRQQPGQSLTLIATANQGSEATYESGFVIDKFPISRPNLTFSTLTVSNMSPEDSSIYLCSVEQGQTYGYTFGSGTRLTVV.

The chain combines TRBV5-1 with TRBJ2-2; 8 bases line up with TRBD1. The germline CDR1 and CDR2 sequences are SGHRS and YFSETQ. This CDR3 is built from 16 residues. The junction had 6 bases not matched to a gene; V was cut back by 3 bases and J by 2 bases. CDR3 amino acids: CASSSLDRGNTGELFF. The CDR3 DNA sequence: TGCGCCAGCAGCTCCCTAGACAGGGGCAACACCGGGGAGCTGTTTTTT.

The chain couples TRBV25-1 to TRBJ2-2, with D perhaps TRBD1 (6 bases). Deletions cut 4 bases from V and 4 bases from J, with 13 bases between. This CDR3 is built from 15 residues. Per germline, CDR1 MGHDK and CDR2 SYGVNS. The CDR3 loop is CASSVTGSFTGELFF. Here the CDR3 DNA reads TGTGCCAGCAGTGTTACAGGGAGTTTCACCGGGGAGCTGTTTTTT. Full variable domain (remainder filled in from reference TRBV25-1 and TRBJ2-2): EADIYQTPRYLVIGTGKKITLECSQTMGHDKMYWYQQDPGMELHLIHYSYGVNSTEKGDLSSESTVSRIRTEHFPLTLESARPSHTSQYLCASSVTGSFTGELFFGEGSRLTVL.

The chain links TRBV7-9 to TRBJ1-2; 8 nucleotides match TRBD1. This CDR3 has 12 amino acids. With V trimmed by 3 bases and J by 7 bases, 1 base remained unmatched. Germline CDR1 reads SEHNR; CDR2 reads FQNEAQ (reference sequence). CDR3 nucleotides: TGTGCCAGCAGCTTGGGGACAGGTGGCTACACCTTC. Amino acid sequence: CASSLGTGGYTF. The full variable domain, with the rest looked up from reference TRBV7-9 and TRBJ1-2, is DTGVSQNPRHKITKRGQNVTFRCDPISEHNRLYWYRQTLGQGPEFLTYFQNEAQLEKSRLLSDRFSAERPKGSFSTLEIQRTEQGDSAMYLCASSLGTGGYTFGSGTRLTVV.

The chain links TRBV9 to TRBJ2-6, with 11 bases aligning to TRBD1. The CDR3 runs 19 residues. Germline V CDR1 and CDR2: SGDLS, YYNGEE. V trimming: 1 base; J trimming: 1 base; junction bases outside the gene matches: 7. The CDR3 reads CASSVPGTGGLSGANVLTF. In DNA, the CDR3 is TGTGCCAGCAGCGTACCTGGGACAGGGGGACTGTCTGGGGCCAACGTCCTGACTTTC. Looking up the rest from reference TRBV9 and TRBJ2-6 gives the full variable domain: DSGVTQTPKHLITATGQRVTLRCSPRSGDLSVYWYQQSLDQGLQFLIQYYNGEERAKGNILERFSAQQFPDLHSELNLSSLELGDSALYFCASSVPGTGGLSGANVLTFGAGSRLTVL.

The CDR3 protein is CASSLEALREQFF. In DNA form, the CDR3 reads TGTGCCAGCAGCTTAGAAGCTCTGCGGGAGCAGTTCTTC. This chain links TRBV7-2 with TRBJ2-1; no clear D. Germline-derived CDR1 and CDR2 are SGHTA and FQGNSA. The CDR3 consists of 13 residues. With 1 base removed from V and 10 bases from J, the gap between germline ends came to 11 bases.